This T cell receptor beta chain originates from a study of shared clonotypes between healthy human individuals. Study in general: The plates for each donor numbered three CD4 naive, three CD4 memory, two CD8 naive and one CD8 memory.

Findings and caveats of the study: Depth of sequencing was expected to influence donor clonotype sharing. The sharing of approximately 4.6% of naive CD4 clonotypes was seen across a handful of donors. Rarefaction revealed incomplete sorted-subset sequencing despite large depth.

Assay used: immunoSEQ multiplex PCR; TCRdb lists only in-frame clones, some missing. Of about 2.1 million clones listed, about 93% are singletons. Details on this clone: Its antigen is currently unknown.

Terminally differentiated effector memory CD45RA+ cells were excluded by CCR7 positive selection of CD45RO-negative cells. This TCR was recovered from a man younger than 35 in good health. Some clones in this sample may be carry-over from other donors' samples. The material sequenced was naive CD8+ T cells from PBMCs.

CDR3 sequence: CASRGLAGLSNQPQHF. Here the CDR3 DNA reads TGTGCCAGCCGAGGGTTGGCGGGTTTGAGCAATCAGCCCCAGCATTTT. The chain joins TRBV21-1 to TRBJ1-5. TRBV21-1 is labeled a pseudogene. The length of the CDR3 is 16 residues.